The 18 T cell receptor beta chains presented below share a single source sample, sequenced in a study of regulatory T cells in long-lasting Graves disease. Arm-PCR with iRepertoire HTBI primers amplified the CDR3 regions for these TCR beta libraries. Using its own MiXCR run on the multiplex PCR reads, TCRdb lists one record per CDR3 protein. The repertoire holds 680,000 or so distinct CDR3 sequences, with under 20% as singletons. Time point here: newly diagnosed GD, antithyroid drugs for less than 3 months. RNA extracted from PBMCs served as the sequencing template. This sample also belongs to another study, concerning T cells in Graves' hyperthyroidism and ophthalmopathy.

The specimen was peripheral blood mononuclear cells (PBMCs), collected at new diagnosis, from a patient treated with antithyroid drugs. The source is a woman aged 25 to 45 with Graves disease.

Comment on this clonotype: Germline and junction disagree at one end, which may indicate a read error. The rearrangement links TRBV19 to TRBJ2-3; 11 bases are a match to TRBD2. This CDR3 contains 15 residues. Germline lookup yields CDR1 LNHDA and CDR2 SQIVND (reference sequence). The CDR3, as DNA: TGTACCAGTAGTATCGGAACTAGCGGGAGTGATACGCGGTATTTT. Residues: CTSSIGTSGSDTRYF.

The rearrangement joins TRBV12-3 or TRBV12-4 to TRBJ2-2, with 10 nucleotides matching TRBD2. Unmatched junction bases numbered 10, after V lost 5 bases and J lost 7 bases. This CDR3 has 16 amino acids. This CDR3 reads CASSPLSGRPNGELFF. DNA of the CDR3: TGTGCCAGCAGTCCCCTTAGCGGGAGGCCTAACGGGGAGCTGTTTTTT.

This clonotype was found many times. J is TRBJ1-1 and V is TRBV27; 8 bases are shared with TRBD1. Unmatched junction bases numbered 6, after V lost 6 bases and J lost 3 bases. The CDR3 sequence is 14 residues long. The germline CDR1 and CDR2 sequences are MNHEY and SMNVEV (reference sequence). The CDR3 sequence: CASRRTGLDTEAFF. CDR3 coding DNA: TGTGCCAGCAGGCGGACAGGGTTGGACACTGAAGCTTTCTTT.

This clonotype was counted at least ten times. The rearrangement links TRBV11-2 to TRBJ2-4, with TRBD2 matching 8 bases. The CDR3 is 15 residues long. The germline V gene encodes CDR1 SGHAT and CDR2 FQNNGV. Trimming at V came to 8 bases and at J to 5 bases, leaving 11 bases not matched to a gene. CDR3: CASERGGSFQNIQYF. For the CDR3, the DNA is TGTGCCAGCGAACGGGGGGGGAGTTTCCAAAACATTCAGTACTTC.

This clonotype was picked up a small number of times. This may come from a read error, since a much larger clone is one base off. CDR3 bases: TGTGCCAGCAGTGAAGCGATTGGACAGAAAGGTTGGGACCCTGAAGCTTCCTTT. Translated, it gives CASSEAIGQKGWDPEASF. The chain links TRBV2 to TRBJ1-1; perhaps TRBD1 as D (6 bases). This CDR3 has 18 residues. Germline loops: CDR1 SNHLY, CDR2 FYNNEI. The full variable domain, in which reference TRBV2 and TRBJ1-1 provide the parts outside the CDR3, is EPEVTQTPSHQVTQMGQEVILRCVPISNHLYFYWYRQILGQKVEFLVSFYNNEISEKSEIFDDQFSVERPDGSNFTLKIRSTKLEDSAMYFCASSEAIGQKGWDPEASFGQGTRLTVV.

The sample holds many counts of this clonotype. V and J are TRBV12-3 or TRBV12-4 and TRBJ1-2; TRBD1 aligns across 11 bases. V lost 5 bases to trimming and J lost 2 bases; unmatched junction nucleotides: 7. The CDR3 runs to 16 residues. The chain's CDR3 is CASSATWDRGNYGYTF. The CDR3 nucleotides are TGTGCCAGCAGTGCAACTTGGGACAGGGGGAACTATGGCTACACCTTC.

This clonotype was detected ten times or more. This sequence joins TRBV27 and TRBJ2-7; tentative D call: TRBD1 (6 bases). With 5 bases removed from V and 6 bases from J, the gap between germline ends came to 11 bases. The CDR3 spans 12 residues. Germline CDR1 and CDR2: MNHEY and SMNVEV (reference sequence). The CDR3 DNA follows: TGTGCCAGCAGTCCCAACAGGGCCGAGCAGTACTTC. Residues: CASSPNRAEQYF.

This clonotype occurred a few times. The chain couples TRBV14 to TRBJ2-7; a possible D gene is TRBD2 (5 bases). Germline V gene lookup returns CDR1 SGHDN and CDR2 FVKESK. V was pared by 4 bases and J by 0 bases, with 16 bases between. The CDR3 has 16 residues. CDR3 coding DNA: TGTGCCAGCAGCCCCGATCGGACTTTCTACTCCTACGAGCAGTACTTC. Translating it yields CASSPDRTFYSYEQYF.

This clonotype was seen only once. The V call is TRBV7-2, the J call TRBJ2-2; 11 nucleotides align to TRBD2. The germline V gene has CDR1 SGHTA and CDR2 FQGNSA. The CDR3 sequence is 19 residues long. The junction had 12 bases not matched to a gene; V was cut back by 1 base and J by 5 bases. The CDR3 here is CASSLGRGGLAGRTGELFF. CDR3 bases: TGTGCCAGCAGCTTAGGGAGGGGAGGACTAGCGGGTAGGACCGGGGAGCTGTTTTTT.

This clonotype has only a few counts. The V call is TRBV6-4, the J call TRBJ1-1, with D unresolved. Trimming took 2 bases from V and 3 from J, leaving 16 bases between them. The CDR3 has 16 residues. Germline values: CDR1 MRHNA, CDR2 SNTAGT. Here the CDR3 reads CASSDGAAEFDTEAFF. The CDR3 DNA sequence: TGTGCCAGCAGTGACGGAGCAGCTGAATTTGACACTGAAGCTTTCTTT.

This clonotype was picked up many times. V gene TRBV6-2 or TRBV6-3 combines with J gene TRBJ2-1, with D perhaps being TRBD1 or TRBD2 (5 bases each). CDR1 and CDR2 (germline): MNHEY, SVGEGT. V was shortened by 8 bases and J by 4 bases, with 18 bases between the two germline ends. This CDR3 comprises 15 residues. The CDR3 DNA sequence: TGTGCCAGCCCAAAAGGGGAGATGGGGTACAATGAGCAGTTCTTC. It codes for CASPKGEMGYNEQFF.

The chain is built from TRBV27 and TRBJ1-2, with D possibly matching TRBD1 (6 bases). The CDR3 has 14 residues. Germline CDR1 MNHEY, CDR2 SMNVEV (reference sequence). V was pared by 4 bases and J by 6 bases, with 15 bases between. The CDR3 DNA reads as TGTGCCAGCAGTTCCAGGGGCCACTCGAATGGCTACACCTTC. Its protein product is CASSSRGHSNGYTF.

This clonotype occurred many times. The chain links TRBV12-3 or TRBV12-4 to TRBJ1-1, with D uncertain. Trimming took off 6 bases at V and 1 base at J, with 9 bases between the two ends. There are 13 residues in the CDR3. In DNA, the CDR3 is TGTGCCAGCAGAATTCTCACGAACACTGAAGCTTTCTTT. This gives the protein CASRILTNTEAFF.

As for this clonotype: A much larger clone differs from this one at a single base, so this may be a read error. The CDR3 coding sequence is TGTGCCAGCGGTTTATACGAGGGGTTTCCCGAGCAGTACTTC. Residues: CASGLYEGFPEQYF. This chain links TRBV28 with TRBJ2-7; either TRBD1 or TRBD2 may fit D (5 bases each). This CDR3 is 14 amino acids long. CDR1 and CDR2 from the germline V gene are MDHEN and SYDVKM.

V and J are TRBV20-1 and TRBJ2-1; D unresolved. The V end was cut by 1 base, the J end by 8 bases, with 18 bases between. Looked up from germline, CDR1 is DFQATT and CDR2 is SNEGSKA (reference sequence). The CDR3 consists of 15 residues. The chain's CDR3 is CSARGTGRHSYEQFF. For the CDR3, the DNA is TGCAGTGCTAGAGGTACTGGACGACACTCCTATGAGCAGTTCTTC.

V usage is TRBV7-3 and J usage is TRBJ2-2; D assignment may be TRBD1 or TRBD2 (6 bases each). V lost 2 bases and J 7 bases, leaving 14 bases between the germline ends. Germline lookup yields CDR1 SGHTA and CDR2 FQGTGA. This CDR3 contains 15 residues. The CDR3 reads CASSLASGGGGELFF. The CDR3 nucleotides read TGTGCCAGCAGCTTAGCCTCCGGGGGCGGCGGGGAGCTGTTTTTT.

The chain has TRBV19 and TRBJ2-3, with 14 positions matching TRBD2. Losses at the gene ends were 6 bases for V and 4 bases for J; bases not matched to a gene: 6. CDR1 is LNHDA and CDR2 is SQIVND in the germline V gene (reference sequence). The CDR3 contains 16 residues. The CDR3 is CASRSTSGRAADTQYF. As DNA, the CDR3 is TGTGCCAGTAGATCGACTAGCGGGAGGGCGGCAGATACGCAGTATTTT.

The chain has TRBV16 and TRBJ2-1; D is possibly TRBD2 (6 bases). V dropped 4 bases and J dropped 6 bases, with 16 bases sitting between them. The germline CDR1 and CDR2 sequences are KGHSY and FQNENV. This CDR3 has 15 residues. The CDR3 sequence: CASSPKNLGGNEQFF. DNA of the CDR3: TGTGCCAGCAGCCCCAAAAACCTGGGGGGCAATGAGCAGTTCTTC.